This TCR beta chain stems from a study of blood T cells in healthy people across ages. This CDR3 is 16 amino acids long. Germline trimming cut 2 bases from V and 0 bases from J; bases unmatched to any gene: 5. CDR1 MNHEY and CDR2 SVGAGI come from the germline V gene. For the second PCR, which ran for 7 to 11 cycles, a sample-barcoded 5' primer and a J-beta primer mix were used. TCRdb called the 5' RACE reads again in MiXCR, with one record for every CDR3 protein. Counted here are some 1.4 million distinct CDR3 sequences, around 42% occurring once; the ten biggest clones make up 6.5% to 10%. The TCR originated in a woman younger than 35 in good health. The V call is TRBV6-5, the J call TRBJ2-3; TRBD2 aligns across 7 bases. Material for sequencing was blood. The CDR3 is CASSYGGGVSTDTQYF. The CDR3 DNA reads TGTGCCAGCAGTTACGGGGGGGGGGTTAGCACAGATACGCAGTATTTT.